This T cell receptor beta chain originates from a study of cytomegalovirus exposure and HLA in healthy donors. Findings of the study overall: Further analysis was carried out later, and it showed several of the most significant clusters appearing linked to common viral pathogens. 150 or so TCR beta chains were listed as cytomegalovirus-associated.

The CDR3 is 18 amino acids. With 6 bases clipped from V and 4 bases from J, the junction kept 14 bases outside the gene matches. Germline CDR1 reads SGHDT; CDR2 reads YYEEEE. The table lists this clone with a count of one. The antigen remains unidentified. PCR used 60 Vbeta primers and 13 Jbeta primers. Some clones are missing from TCRdb's copy, which holds only in-frame ones; the method was immunoSEQ multiplex PCR. The table lists 130,000 to 150,000 clones, 75% to 80% of them singletons, with 3.5% to 4% in the top ten. The genes are TRBV5-6 and TRBJ2-1, with TRBD2 identical over 12 bases. Sequencing was carried out using PBMCs. This TCR was sampled from a man aged 18 to 35 in good health and CMV-seronegative. DNA of the CDR3: TGTGCCAGCATAAGGCTAGCGGGAGGGTTCTCAGATTACAATGAGCAGTTCTTC. Residues: CASIRLAGGFSDYNEQFF.